These 17 T cell receptor beta chains originate from one sample sequenced in a study of T cell repertoires in aging, cancer and after chemotherapy. TCR beta rearrangements were amplified from peripheral blood genomic DNA. TRB rearrangements spanning V, D and J were amplified using mixed TRB-A/B primers. TCRdb passed the multiplex PCR reads through MiXCR, listing each CDR3 protein once. Of approximately 2,000 distinct CDR3 sequences in the sample, around a quarter were seen once. Material for sequencing was blood. The receptors originated from a human donor in good health.

This clonotype came up a few times. This chain joins TRBV6-6 and TRBJ2-7; a weak D match, TRBD2 (6 bases). The CDR3 length is 18 residues. CDR1 and CDR2 (germline): MNHNY, SVGAGI (reference sequence). Trimming took off 0 bases at V and 3 bases at J, with 21 bases between the two ends. The DNA of the CDR3 is TGTGCCAGCAGTTACTCGCGGGGTTATTGGGGAAAGAGCTACGAGCAGTACTTC. Its protein product is CASSYSRGYWGKSYEQYF.

In regard to this clonotype: A clone one base away is much larger, so this may be a read error. The rearrangement links TRBV6-2 or TRBV6-3 to TRBJ1-6; D might be TRBD1 (5 bases). V gave up 6 bases and J gave up 4 bases, with 13 bases separating them. This CDR3 has 15 amino acids. CDR1 is MNHEY and CDR2 is SVGEGT in the germline V gene. The CDR3 region is CASSLSDIYNSPLHF. CDR3 DNA sequence: TGTGCCAGCAGCTTGTCGGACATATATAATTCACCCCTCCACTTT.

This clonotype came up once. The rearrangement links TRBV4-2 to TRBJ2-1; 7 bases fit TRBD2. The germline V gene has CDR1 LGHNA and CDR2 YNFKEQ. V shed 0 bases, J shed 10 bases, and the junction held 12 bases outside the gene matches. The CDR3 has 16 residues. The CDR3 DNA reads as TGTGCCAGCAGCCAAGATTTGGGGGGGAACTCCTACGAGCAGTTCTTC. Its protein is CASSQDLGGNSYEQFF.

A few counts support this clonotype. This chain joins TRBV18 and TRBJ2-5; 15 bases are shared with TRBD2. The CDR3 is 17 amino acids. The germline gives CDR1 KGHSH, CDR2 LQKENI. Trimming at V came to 3 bases and at J to 5 bases, leaving 7 bases not matched to a gene. This CDR3 is CASSPGLAGGRGETQYF. For the CDR3, the DNA is TGTGCCAGCTCACCGGGACTAGCGGGAGGCAGAGGGGAGACCCAGTACTTC.

The chain links TRBV5-6 to TRBJ2-5; D not certain. Germline CDR1 is SGHDT and CDR2 is YYEEEE. This CDR3 spans 13 amino acids. Trimming removed 0 bases at V and 3 bases at J, with 6 bases between. For the CDR3, the DNA is TGTGCCAGCAGCTTGGAACTGAAAGAGACCCAGTACTTC. Translation gives CASSLELKETQYF.

This clonotype was seen only a few times. This chain links TRBV21-1 with TRBJ2-7; no DNA check was done on the table's D call, TRBD2. TRBV21-1 is recorded as a pseudogene. The CDR3 has 13 amino acids. The CDR3 protein is CATPSGEIYEQYF. The CDR3 coding sequence is TGTGCCACCCCTAGCGGGGAGATCTACGAGCAGTACTTC.

The chain couples TRBV20-1 to TRBJ1-2, with 9 bases that match TRBD1. After removal of 5 bases from V and 6 bases from J, the junction contained 7 bases not matched to a gene. CDR3 length: 13 amino acids. Germline CDR1 is DFQATT and CDR2 is SNEGSKA (reference sequence). This CDR3 reads CSASVQGAHGYTF. In nucleotides, the CDR3 is TGCAGTGCTTCAGTACAGGGGGCCCATGGCTACACCTTC.

Within the sample, this clonotype is medium-sized. This chain connects TRBV10-3 to TRBJ2-7; D perhaps matches TRBD2 (5 bases). Germline assignment: CDR1 ENHRY and CDR2 SYGVKD. The CDR3 sequence is 13 residues long. Trimming cost V 7 bases and J 3 bases, with 13 bases left between them. The chain's CDR3 is CAITSGINYEQYF. CDR3 DNA sequence: TGTGCCATCACCTCCGGGATCAACTACGAGCAGTACTTC.

V is TRBV5-5 and J is TRBJ2-2; 11 bases line up with TRBD1. The ends lost 2 bases at V and 6 bases at J; junction bases unmatched: 6. CDR3 size: 16 residues. Germline CDR1 is SGHKS and CDR2 is YYEKEE (reference sequence). The CDR3 loop reads CASSFRGQGVPGELFF. In nucleotides, the CDR3 is TGTGCCAGCAGCTTCCGGGGACAGGGGGTCCCCGGGGAGCTGTTTTTT.

The V gene is TRBV11-2, the J gene TRBJ2-1; possible D gene TRBD2, 5 bases. V gave up 3 bases and J gave up 10 bases, with 16 bases separating them. There are 14 residues in the CDR3. Germline V gene data show CDR1 as SGHAT and CDR2 as FQNNGV. CDR3 nucleotides: TGTGCCAGCAGCTTCCCCCTTAGCGTTGGCGAGCAGTTCTTC. As protein: CASSFPLSVGEQFF.

The chain employs TRBV20-1 and TRBJ1-2; D gene ambiguous. CDR1 is DFQATT, CDR2 SNEGSKA, per germline (reference sequence). The CDR3 covers 14 residues. V shed 3 bases and J shed 2 bases, with 13 bases lying between them. The CDR3 sequence is CSASLVAGNYGYTF. In nucleotides, the CDR3 is TGCAGTGCTAGCTTGGTGGCAGGAAACTATGGCTACACCTTC.

This clonotype was seen a few times. The chain recombines TRBV5-4 with TRBJ2-7; D is perhaps TRBD2 (6 bases). Germline V gene lookup returns CDR1 SGHNT and CDR2 YYREEE (reference sequence). Trimming pared 3 bases from V and 3 bases from J, leaving 10 bases between. This CDR3 spans 13 amino acids. In nucleotides, the CDR3 is TGTGCCAGCAGCTCGGGACTGAACTACGAGCAGTACTTC. Protein: CASSSGLNYEQYF.

This clonotype was detected only a few times. This sequence joins TRBV6-2 or TRBV6-3 and TRBJ1-3; D not resolved. The germline V gene has CDR1 MNHEY and CDR2 SVGEGT. Trimming stripped 10 bases from V and 4 bases from J, with 20 bases between. The CDR3 length is 15 residues. In nucleotides, the CDR3 is TGTGCCACCTGCTGGGGAAGATCGTTCGGAAACACCATATATTTT. It yields the protein CATCWGRSFGNTIYF.

As concerns this clonotype: One end of the junction does not line up with germline, which may come from a read error. This rearrangement joins TRBV7-6 to TRBJ1-3; 7 bases are a match to TRBD1. The CDR3 has 16 amino acids. Germline loops: CDR1 SGHVS, CDR2 FNYEAQ. This chain's CDR3 is CDSSLLGQLSGNTIYF. In DNA form, the CDR3 reads TGTGACAGCAGCTTATTGGGACAGCTCTCTGGAAACACCATATATTTT.

This clonotype is categorized as large. This chain connects TRBV19 to TRBJ2-7, with D tentatively TRBD1 (5 bases). The CDR3 length is 14 residues. The V and J ends lost 7 bases and 2 bases respectively, with 15 bases between them. Germline V lookup: CDR1 LNHDA, CDR2 SQIVND (reference sequence). The CDR3 protein is CASMGQGNTYEQYF. The CDR3 DNA reads TGTGCCAGTATGGGGCAGGGCAACACCTACGAGCAGTACTTC. Full variable domain (remainder filled in from reference TRBV19 and TRBJ2-7): DGGITQSPKYLFRKEGQNVTLSCEQNLNHDAMYWYRQDPGQGLRLIYYSQIVNDFQKGDIAEGYSVSREKKESFPLTVTSAQKNPTAFYLCASMGQGNTYEQYFGPGTRLTVT.

The chain joins TRBV7-9 to TRBJ1-6; D gene unclear. Trimming removed 1 base at V and 11 bases at J, with 12 bases between. CDR1 and CDR2 (germline): SEHNR, FQNEAQ (reference sequence). This CDR3 contains 14 residues. DNA for the CDR3: TGTGCCAGCAGCTTAGACAGCGGCTCCCCACCCCTCCACTTT. It codes for CASSLDSGSPPLHF.

The chain is built from TRBV18 and TRBJ1-1; D is unresolved. Per germline, CDR1 KGHSH and CDR2 LQKENI. The ends were cut back, 1 base at V and 2 bases at J, with 11 bases in the middle. The CDR3 loop spans 15 amino acids. The CDR3 DNA is TGTGCCAGCTCACCACTTTCAGGAGGCAACACTGAAGCTTTCTTT. Its translation: CASSPLSGGNTEAFF.